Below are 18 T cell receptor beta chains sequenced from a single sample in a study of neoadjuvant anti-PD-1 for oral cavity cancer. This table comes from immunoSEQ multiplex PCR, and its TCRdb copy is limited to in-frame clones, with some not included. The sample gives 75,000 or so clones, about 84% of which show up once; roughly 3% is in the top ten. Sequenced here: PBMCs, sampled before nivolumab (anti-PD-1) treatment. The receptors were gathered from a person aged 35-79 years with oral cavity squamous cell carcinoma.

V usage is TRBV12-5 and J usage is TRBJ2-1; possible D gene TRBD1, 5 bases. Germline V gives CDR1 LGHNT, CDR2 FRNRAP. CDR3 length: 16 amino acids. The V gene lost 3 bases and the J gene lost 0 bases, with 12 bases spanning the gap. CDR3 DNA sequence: TGTGCTAGTGGTTTAGGGGATCCGAGCTCCTACAATGAGCAGTTCTTC. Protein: CASGLGDPSSYNEQFF.

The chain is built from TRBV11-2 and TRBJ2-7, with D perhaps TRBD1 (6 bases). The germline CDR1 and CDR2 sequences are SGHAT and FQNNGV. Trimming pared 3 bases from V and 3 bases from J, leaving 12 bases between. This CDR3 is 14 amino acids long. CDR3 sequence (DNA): TGTGCCAGCAGCTTTGGGGCAGGGGACTACGAGCAGTACTTC. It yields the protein CASSFGAGDYEQYF.

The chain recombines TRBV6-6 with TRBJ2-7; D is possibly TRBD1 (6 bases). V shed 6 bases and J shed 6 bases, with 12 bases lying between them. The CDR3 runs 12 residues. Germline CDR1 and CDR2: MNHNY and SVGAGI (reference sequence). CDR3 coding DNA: TGTGCCAGCAGCAGACAGGCAATCGAGCAGTACTTC. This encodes CASSRQAIEQYF.

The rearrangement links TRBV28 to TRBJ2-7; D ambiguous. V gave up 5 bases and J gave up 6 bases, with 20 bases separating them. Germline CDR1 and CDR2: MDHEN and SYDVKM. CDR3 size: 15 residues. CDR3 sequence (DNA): TGTGCCAGCAGTCTCTCGACCCTGGTCAGTGGCGAGCAGTACTTC. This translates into CASSLSTLVSGEQYF.

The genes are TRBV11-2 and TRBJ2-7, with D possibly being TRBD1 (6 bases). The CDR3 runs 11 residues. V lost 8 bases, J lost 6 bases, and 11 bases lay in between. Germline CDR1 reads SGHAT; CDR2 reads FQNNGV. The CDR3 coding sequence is TGTGCCAGCCGAACAGGGCTCGAGCAGTACTTC. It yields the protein CASRTGLEQYF.

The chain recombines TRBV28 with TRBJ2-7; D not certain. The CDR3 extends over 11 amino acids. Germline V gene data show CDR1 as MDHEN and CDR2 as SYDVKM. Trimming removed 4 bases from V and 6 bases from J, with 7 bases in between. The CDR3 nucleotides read TGTGCCAGCAGTTCGAGTCGCGAGCAGTACTTC. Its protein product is CASSSSREQYF.

The CDR3 here is CASSKGLAGTFSGANVLTF. The CDR3 DNA is TGTGCCAGTAGTAAGGGACTAGCGGGAACATTCTCTGGGGCCAACGTCCTGACTTTC. The chain links TRBV19 to TRBJ2-6; TRBD2 matches at 13 bases. CDR1 is LNHDA and CDR2 is SQIVND in the germline V gene (reference sequence). The CDR3 spans 19 residues. V dropped 4 bases and J dropped 0; count of bases not matched to a gene: 6.

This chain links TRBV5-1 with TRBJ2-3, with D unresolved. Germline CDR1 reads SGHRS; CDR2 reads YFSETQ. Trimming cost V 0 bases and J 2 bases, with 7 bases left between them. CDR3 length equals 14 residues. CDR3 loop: CASSLEVFTDTQYF. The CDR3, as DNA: TGCGCCAGCAGCTTGGAGGTATTCACAGATACGCAGTATTTT.

CDR3 in DNA: TGTGCCAGCAGCCCCCGGCGGGTCGGGTCTGAAGCTTTCTTT. This sequence encodes CASSPRRVGSEAFF. V gene TRBV7-9 combines with J gene TRBJ1-1; D is unresolved. Trimming left V 5 bases short and J 6 bases short, with 16 bases between. This CDR3 spans 14 amino acids. Germline V lookup: CDR1 SEHNR, CDR2 FQNEAQ (reference sequence).

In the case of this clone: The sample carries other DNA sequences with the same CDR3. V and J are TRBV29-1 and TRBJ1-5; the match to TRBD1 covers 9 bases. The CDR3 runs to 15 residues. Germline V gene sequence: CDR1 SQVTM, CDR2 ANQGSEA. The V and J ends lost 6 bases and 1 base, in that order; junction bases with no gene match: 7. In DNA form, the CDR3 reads TGCAGCGTCGGACAGGGGACGGGCAGCAATCAGCCCCAGCATTTT. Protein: CSVGQGTGSNQPQHF.

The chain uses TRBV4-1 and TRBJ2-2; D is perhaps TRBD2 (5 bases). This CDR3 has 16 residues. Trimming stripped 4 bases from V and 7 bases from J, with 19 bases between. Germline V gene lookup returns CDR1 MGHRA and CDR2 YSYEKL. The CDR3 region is CASSPPGRAGGGELFF. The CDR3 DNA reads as TGCGCCAGCAGCCCGCCGGGAAGGGCCGGTGGCGGGGAGCTGTTTTTT.

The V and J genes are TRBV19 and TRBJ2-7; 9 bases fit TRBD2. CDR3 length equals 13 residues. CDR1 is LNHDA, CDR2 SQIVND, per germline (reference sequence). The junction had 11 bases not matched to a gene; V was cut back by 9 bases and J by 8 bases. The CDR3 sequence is CASMEGAGGKQYF. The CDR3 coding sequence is TGTGCCAGCATGGAGGGAGCGGGGGGTAAGCAGTACTTC.

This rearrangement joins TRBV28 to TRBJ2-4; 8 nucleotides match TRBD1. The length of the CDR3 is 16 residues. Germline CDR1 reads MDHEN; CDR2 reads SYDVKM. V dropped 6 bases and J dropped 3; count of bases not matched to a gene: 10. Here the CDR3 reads CASSLTGGLDKNIQYF. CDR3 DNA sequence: TGTGCCAGCAGCCTCACAGGGGGTCTTGACAAAAACATTCAGTACTTC.

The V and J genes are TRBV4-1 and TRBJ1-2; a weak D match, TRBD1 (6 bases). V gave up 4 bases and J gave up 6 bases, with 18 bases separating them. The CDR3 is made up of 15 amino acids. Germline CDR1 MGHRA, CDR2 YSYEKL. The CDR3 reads CASSPPVDRFDGYTF. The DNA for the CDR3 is TGCGCCAGCAGCCCCCCCGTGGACAGATTCGATGGCTACACCTTC.

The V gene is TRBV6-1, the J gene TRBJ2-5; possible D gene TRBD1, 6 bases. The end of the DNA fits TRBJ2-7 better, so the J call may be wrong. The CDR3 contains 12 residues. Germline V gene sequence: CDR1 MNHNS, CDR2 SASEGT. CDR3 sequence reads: CASTVVGGEQYF. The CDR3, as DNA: TGTGCCAGCACTGTAGTAGGGGGCGAGCAGTACTTC.

Written as DNA, the CDR3 is TGTGCCAGCAGCTTAGTTTGGACAGGGGGCGACGAGCAGTACTTC. Translating gives CASSLVWTGGDEQYF. V is TRBV11-2 and J is TRBJ2-7, with 11 positions matching TRBD1. The CDR3 length is 15 residues. Germline assignment: CDR1 SGHAT and CDR2 FQNNGV. The V gene end was trimmed by 1 base and the J gene end by 5 bases; junction bases not matched to a gene: 4. The full variable domain, completed using reference TRBV11-2 and TRBJ2-7, is EAGVAQSPRYKIIEKRQSVAFWCNPISGHATLYWYQQILGQGPKLLIQFQNNGVVDDSQLPKDRFSAERLKGVDSTLKIQPAKLEDSAVYLCASSLVWTGGDEQYFGPGTRLTVT.

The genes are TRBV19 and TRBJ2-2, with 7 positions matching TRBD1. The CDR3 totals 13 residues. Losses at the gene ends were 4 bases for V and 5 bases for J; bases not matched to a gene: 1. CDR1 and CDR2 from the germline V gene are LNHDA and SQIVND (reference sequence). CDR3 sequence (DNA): TGTGCCAGTAGTACACAGGGGACCGGGGAGCTGTTTTTT. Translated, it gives CASSTQGTGELFF.

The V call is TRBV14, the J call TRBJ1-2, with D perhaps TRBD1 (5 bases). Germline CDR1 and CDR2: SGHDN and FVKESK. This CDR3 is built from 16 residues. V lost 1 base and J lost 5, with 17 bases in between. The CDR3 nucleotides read TGTGCCAGCAGCCAAGGGCAGGGAGCCCTATATTATGGCTACACCTTC. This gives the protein CASSQGQGALYYGYTF. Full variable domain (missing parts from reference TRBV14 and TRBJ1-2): EAGVTQFPSHSVIEKGQTVTLRCDPISGHDNLYWYRRVMGKEIKFLLHFVKESKQDESGMPNNRFLAERTGGTYSTLKVQPAELEDSGVYFCASSQGQGALYYGYTFGSGTRLTVV.